Following are 3 T cell receptor beta chains from one sample sequenced in a study of metastatic and nonmetastatic thyroid tumors. With MiXCR, TCRdb called clones anew from the PCR reads. Among 25,000 to 35,000 clones listed, around 25% were seen once. No treatment had been given to any patient before thyroid surgery. Input material: blood. The receptors originated from a female donor with papillary thyroid cancer or a benign thyroid nodule (not recorded which). Some clones in this sample may be carry-over from other donors' samples.

V gene TRBV19 combines with J gene TRBJ2-1, with D uncertain. CDR3 length equals 13 residues. Germline V gene sequence: CDR1 LNHDA, CDR2 SQIVND (reference sequence). V gave up 5 bases and J gave up 6 bases, with 11 bases separating them. The CDR3 loop is CASSLLSGNEQFF. CDR3 DNA: TGTGCCAGTAGTCTTCTCTCGGGCAATGAGCAGTTCTTC.

This clone came up many times. The CDR3 reads CASSSGQGHYEQYF. CDR3 coding DNA: TGTGCCAGCAGCTCGGGACAGGGCCACTACGAGCAGTACTTC. This sequence joins TRBV5-5 and TRBJ2-7, with 9 bases matching TRBD1. The J segment lost 3 bases and the V segment lost 3 bases, leaving 4 bases of the junction unmatched. Germline V gene lookup returns CDR1 SGHKS and CDR2 YYEKEE (reference sequence). The CDR3 is made up of 14 amino acids.

V and J are TRBV6-1 and TRBJ2-5, with TRBD2 matching over 8 bases. The CDR3 runs 15 residues. Trimming removed 7 bases from V and 3 bases from J; junction bases left unmatched: 10. The germline CDR1 and CDR2 sequences are MNHNS and SASEGT. This CDR3 is CASTQPSAGEETQYF. DNA of the CDR3: TGTGCCAGCACCCAACCCTCAGCGGGAGAAGAGACCCAGTACTTC.